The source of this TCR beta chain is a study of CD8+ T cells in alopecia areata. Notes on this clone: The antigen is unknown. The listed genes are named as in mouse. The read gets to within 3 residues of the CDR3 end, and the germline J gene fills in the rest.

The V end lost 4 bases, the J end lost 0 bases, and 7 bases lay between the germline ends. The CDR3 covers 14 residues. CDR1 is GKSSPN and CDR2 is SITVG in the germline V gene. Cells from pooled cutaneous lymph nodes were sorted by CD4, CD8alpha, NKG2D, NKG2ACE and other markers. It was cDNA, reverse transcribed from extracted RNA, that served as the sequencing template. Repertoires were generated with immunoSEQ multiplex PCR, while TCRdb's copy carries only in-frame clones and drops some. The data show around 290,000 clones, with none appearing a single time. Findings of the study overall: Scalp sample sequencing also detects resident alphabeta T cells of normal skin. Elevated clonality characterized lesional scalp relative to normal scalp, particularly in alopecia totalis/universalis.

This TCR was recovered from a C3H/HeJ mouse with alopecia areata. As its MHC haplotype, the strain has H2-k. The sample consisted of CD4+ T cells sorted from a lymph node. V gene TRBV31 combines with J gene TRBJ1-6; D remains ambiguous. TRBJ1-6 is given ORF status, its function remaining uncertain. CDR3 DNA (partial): TGTGCCTGGAAGTGGGGTTCCTATAATTCGCCC. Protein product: CAWKWGSYNSP. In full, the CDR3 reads CAWKWGSYNSPLYF.